This TCR beta chain originates from a study of CXCR3-negative and CXCR3-positive naive CD8 T cells. Study-level results: CXCR3-positive naive cells carried more hydrophobic TRB CDR3s than CXCR3-negative ones.

Via 5' RACE with UMI labels, TRB cDNA libraries were prepared. TCRdb reprocessed the 5' RACE reads and stores each CDR3 protein as one record, lacking DNA. The sample data list around 92,000 distinct CDR3 sequences. Of note for this clonotype: The antigen is unknown.

Sequencing used naive CXCR3- CD8+ T cells from blood. Regarding subset: CD45RO-CCR7+CD27+CD95- naive CD8+ T cells lacking CXCR3 (TNR3-). The source is a human donor in good health. Some clones in this sample may be carry-over from other donors' samples.

The chain's CDR3 is CASSLMDLSNQPQHF. The chain is built from TRBV7-2 and TRBJ1-5. The CDR3 is 15 residues long. CDR1 SGHTA and CDR2 FQGNSA come from the germline V gene.